This T cell receptor (beta chain) was identified in a study of T cell responses to AZD1222 COVID-19 vaccine. Regarding this clone: Its specificity is not known.

The V and J ends lost 4 bases and 11 bases, in that order; junction bases with no gene match: 10. The CDR3 spans 15 residues. Per the germline V gene, CDR1 is SGDLS and CDR2 is YYNGEE. Sequencing was performed with immunoSEQ multiplex PCR; in TCRdb, only in-frame clones are kept and a portion is missing. The profile shows tens of thousands of clones, approximately 80% of them singletons. Study-wide points: Females outnumbered males among donors, who were mostly white British; clonal diversity was possibly underestimated. Repertoire collection took place solely once the T cell response had peaked. Two AZD1222 doses significantly raised spike-specific TCR breadth and depth over controls.

The TCR originated in an adult in good health. V gene TRBV9 combines with J gene TRBJ1-6, with TRBD1 identical over 9 bases. The sequenced sample was peripheral blood, obtained on day 0 of AZD1222 vaccination. CDR3 sequence reads: CASSQQGAEWAPLHF. The CDR3 DNA is TGTGCCAGCAGCCAACAGGGGGCGGAATGGGCACCCCTCCACTTT. Full variable domain (rest looked up from reference TRBV9 and TRBJ1-6): DSGVTQTPKHLITATGQRVTLRCSPRSGDLSVYWYQQSLDQGLQFLIQYYNGEERAKGNILERFSAQQFPDLHSELNLSSLELGDSALYFCASSQQGAEWAPLHFGNGTRLTVT.